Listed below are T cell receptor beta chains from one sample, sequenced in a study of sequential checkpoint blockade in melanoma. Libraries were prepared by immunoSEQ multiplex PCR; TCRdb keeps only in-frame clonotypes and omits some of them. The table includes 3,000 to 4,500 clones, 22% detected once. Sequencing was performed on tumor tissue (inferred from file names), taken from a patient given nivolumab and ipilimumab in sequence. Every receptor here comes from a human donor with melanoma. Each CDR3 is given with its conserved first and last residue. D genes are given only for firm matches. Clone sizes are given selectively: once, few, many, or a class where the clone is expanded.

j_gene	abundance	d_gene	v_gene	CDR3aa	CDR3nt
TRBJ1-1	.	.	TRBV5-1	CASSLGEGGIYTEAFF	TGCGCCAGCAGCTTGGGAGAGGGGGGGATATACACTGAAGCTTTCTTT
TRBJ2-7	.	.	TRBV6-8	CASSYSKGRLSYEQYF	TGTGCCAGCAGTTACTCGAAAGGGAGGTTATCCTACGAGCAGTACTTC
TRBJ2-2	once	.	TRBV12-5	CASGLAGRGSRANTGELFF	TGTGCTAGTGGTTTGGCGGGGAGGGGGTCGCGGGCGAACACCGGGGAGCTGTTTTTT
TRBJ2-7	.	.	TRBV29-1	CSVRWAGISYEQYF	TGCAGCGTTAGGTGGGCAGGGATCTCCTACGAGCAGTACTTC
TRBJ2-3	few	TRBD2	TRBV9	CASSSRTSGADTQYF	TGTGCCAGCAGCAGTCGGACTAGCGGAGCAGATACGCAGTATTTT
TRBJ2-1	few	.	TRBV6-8	CASSGTQGISYNEQFF	TGTGCCAGCAGTGGTACTCAGGGAATCTCCTACAATGAGCAGTTCTTC
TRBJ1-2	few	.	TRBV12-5	CASGGPGHSFYGYTF	TGTGCTAGTGGTGGACCGGGACACAGTTTCTATGGCTACACCTTC
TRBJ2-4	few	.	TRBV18	CASSHDRRTGIQYF	TGTGCCAGCTCACACGACAGGAGAACGGGCATTCAGTACTTC
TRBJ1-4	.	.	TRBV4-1	CASSPENEKLFF	TGCGCCAGCAGTCCAGAGAATGAAAAACTGTTTTTT
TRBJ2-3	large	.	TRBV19	CASSIVPDTQYF	TGTGCCAGTAGTATCGTCCCAGATACGCAGTATTTT
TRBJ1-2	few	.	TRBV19	CASSGRQLTNYGYTF	TGTGCCAGTAGTGGGCGACAGTTAACTAACTATGGCTACACCTTC
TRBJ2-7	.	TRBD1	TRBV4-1	CASSQGRGQGRNEQYF	TGCGCCAGCAGCCAAGGGAGAGGACAGGGGAGAAACGAGCAGTACTTC
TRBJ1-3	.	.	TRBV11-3	CASRPQGSSGNTIYF	TGTGCCAGCAGACCTCAGGGTTCCTCTGGAAACACCATATATTTT
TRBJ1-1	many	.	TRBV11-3	CASSLGDRTNTEAFF	TGTGCCAGCAGTCTAGGTGACAGAACGAACACTGAAGCTTTCTTT
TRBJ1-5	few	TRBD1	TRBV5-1	CASRPGTGELGNQPQHF	TGCGCCAGCAGGCCCGGGACAGGGGAATTGGGCAATCAGCCCCAGCATTTT
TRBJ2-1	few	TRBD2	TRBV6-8	CASSYSKRAGGFVNEQFF	TGTGCCAGCAGTTACTCGAAAAGGGCGGGGGGGTTCGTCAATGAGCAGTTCTTC
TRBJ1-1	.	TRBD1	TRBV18	CASSPNPGQMNTEAFF	TGTGCCAGCTCACCAAATCCGGGACAGATGAACACTGAAGCTTTCTTT
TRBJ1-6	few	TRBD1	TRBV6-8	CASSSSKDRVTSPLHF	TGTGCCAGCAGTTCGTCAAAGGACAGGGTTACTTCACCCCTCCACTTT
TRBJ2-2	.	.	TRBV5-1	CASTSDPNTGELFF	TGCGCCAGCACCTCCGATCCGAACACCGGGGAGCTGTTTTTT
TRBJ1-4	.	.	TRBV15	CATSRGYSNEKLFF	TGTGCCACCAGCAGAGGGTATTCTAATGAAAAACTGTTTTTT
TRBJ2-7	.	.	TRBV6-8	CASSYPLAYEQYF	TGTGCCAGCAGTTACCCGCTAGCCTACGAGCAGTACTTC
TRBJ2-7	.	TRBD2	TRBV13	CASSVGLAGSYEQYF	TGTGCCAGCAGCGTAGGGCTAGCGGGCTCCTACGAGCAGTACTTC
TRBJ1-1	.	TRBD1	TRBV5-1	CASSSRGRGTEAFF	TGCGCCAGCAGCTCGAGGGGGCGCGGCACTGAAGCTTTCTTT
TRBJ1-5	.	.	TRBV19	CASSFSRGNQPQHF	TGTGCCAGTAGTTTCTCGAGGGGCAATCAGCCCCAGCATTTT
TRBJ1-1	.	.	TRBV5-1	CASNPIGGNTEAFF	TGCGCCAGCAACCCCATCGGGGGGAACACTGAAGCTTTCTTT
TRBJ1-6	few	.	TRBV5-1	CASSLTATAVNSPLHF	TGCGCCAGCAGCCTGACGGCAACGGCGGTTAATTCACCCCTCCACTTT
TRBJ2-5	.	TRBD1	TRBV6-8	CAISTTDRVEETQYF	TGTGCCATCAGTACTACCGACAGGGTAGAAGAGACCCAGTACTTC
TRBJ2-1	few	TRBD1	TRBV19	CASSIWDRDYNEQFF	TGTGCCAGTAGTATTTGGGACAGGGACTACAATGAGCAGTTCTTC
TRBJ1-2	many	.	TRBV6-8	CASSLMGGRINYGYTF	TGTGCCAGCAGTTTAATGGGGGGTAGGATTAACTATGGCTACACCTTC
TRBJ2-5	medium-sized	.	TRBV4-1	CASSQFFLNQETQYF	TGCGCCAGCAGCCAATTTTTTCTGAACCAAGAGACCCAGTACTTC
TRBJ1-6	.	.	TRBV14	CASSQGGPQTNSPLHF	TGTGCCAGCAGCCAAGGAGGACCCCAGACTAATTCACCCCTCCACTTT
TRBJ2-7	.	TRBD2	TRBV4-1	CASSFGPQGLAGSYEQYF	TGCGCCAGCAGCTTCGGTCCCCAGGGACTAGCGGGTTCCTACGAGCAGTACTTC
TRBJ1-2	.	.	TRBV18	CASSPPAGEGYTF	TGTGCCAGCTCACCACCGGCAGGGGAGGGCTACACCTTC
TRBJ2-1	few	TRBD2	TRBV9	CASSGIAGASYNEQFF	TGTGCCAGCAGCGGAATAGCGGGGGCCTCCTACAATGAGCAGTTCTTC
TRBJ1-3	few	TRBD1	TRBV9	CAGSGQLLSGNTIYF	TGTGCCGGATCGGGACAGCTCCTCTCTGGAAACACCATATATTTT
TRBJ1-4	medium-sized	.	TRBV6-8	CASSYVQGIGEGANEKLFF	TGTGCCAGCAGTTATGTCCAGGGTATCGGCGAAGGGGCGAATGAAAAACTGTTTTTT
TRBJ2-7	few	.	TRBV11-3	CASSRSLTVSYEQYF	TGTGCCAGCAGCCGCTCCCTCACAGTTTCCTACGAGCAGTACTTC
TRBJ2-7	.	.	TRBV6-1	CASSEAADRITEQYF	TGTGCCAGCAGTGAAGCGGCCGACAGGATAACCGAGCAGTACTTC
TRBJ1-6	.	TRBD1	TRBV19	CASRGMGQSYNSPLHF	TGTGCCAGTAGGGGTATGGGACAGTCGTATAATTCACCCCTCCACTTT
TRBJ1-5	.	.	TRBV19	CASRTGQTSSNQPQHF	TGTGCCAGTAGGACGGGGCAGACGAGTAGCAATCAGCCCCAGCATTTT
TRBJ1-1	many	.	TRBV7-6	CASSLGQGNTEAFF	TGTGCCAGCAGCTTGGGGCAGGGGAACACTGAAGCTTTCTTT
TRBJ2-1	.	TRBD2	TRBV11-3	CASSSRGGGNNEQFF	TGTGCCAGCAGCTCCCGGGGCGGGGGGAACAATGAGCAGTTCTTC
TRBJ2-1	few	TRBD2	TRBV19	CASSLGRDEQFF	TGTGCCAGTAGCCTAGGGAGGGATGAGCAGTTCTTC
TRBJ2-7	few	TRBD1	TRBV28	CASSSLRDRGSYEQYF	TGTGCCAGCAGTTCCCTCCGGGACAGGGGATCCTACGAGCAGTACTTC
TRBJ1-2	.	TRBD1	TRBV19	CASSQGAGANGYTF	TGTGCCAGTAGCCAGGGGGCGGGAGCAAATGGCTACACCTTC
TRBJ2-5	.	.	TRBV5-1	CASSLGIGQQETQYF	TGCGCCAGCAGCTTGGGGATAGGACAGCAAGAGACCCAGTACTTC
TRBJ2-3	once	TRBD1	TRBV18	CASSPPVRGKDTQYF	TGTGCCAGCTCACCACCGGTCAGGGGGAAAGATACGCAGTATTTT
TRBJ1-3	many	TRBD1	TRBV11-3	CASSWATGSGNTIYF	TGTGCCAGCAGCTGGGCGACAGGGTCTGGAAACACCATATATTTT
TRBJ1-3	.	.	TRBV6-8	CASSYSEATTDSGNTIYF	TGTGCCAGCAGTTACTCCGAGGCGACTACCGATTCTGGAAACACCATATATTTT
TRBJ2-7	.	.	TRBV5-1	CASSLVSSIYEQYF	TGCGCCAGCAGCTTGGTGAGTAGTATCTACGAGCAGTACTTC
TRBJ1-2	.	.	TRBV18	CASSPPRPGRTIDYGYTF	TGTGCCAGCTCACCACCTAGGCCGGGGAGGACAATCGACTATGGCTACACCTTC
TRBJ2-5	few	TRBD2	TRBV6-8	CASRRASGGVQETQYF	TGTGCCAGCAGGAGGGCTAGCGGGGGGGTCCAAGAGACCCAGTACTTC
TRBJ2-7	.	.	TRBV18	CASSPYREEQYF	TGTGCCAGCTCACCGTACAGGGAAGAGCAGTACTTC
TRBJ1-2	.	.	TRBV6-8	CASSAGLLGGYGYTF	TGTGCCAGCAGCGCGGGACTCCTGGGGGGCTATGGCTACACCTTC
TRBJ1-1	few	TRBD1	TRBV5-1	CASSRGTATYTEAFF	TGCGCCAGCAGTAGGGGGACAGCAACTTACACTGAAGCTTTCTTT
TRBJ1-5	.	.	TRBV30	CAWSVRQSNQPQHF	TGTGCCTGGAGTGTACGACAGAGTAATCAGCCCCAGCATTTT
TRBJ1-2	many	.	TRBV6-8	CASSFVMMAGYTF	TGTGCCAGCAGTTTCGTGATGATGGCTGGCTACACCTTC